Below, 2 T cell receptor beta chains from the same sample are listed, as sequenced in a study of cytomegalovirus exposure and HLA in healthy donors. 13 Jbeta primers and 60 Vbeta primers were used for the PCR. TCRdb keeps only in-frame clones here, not all; method: immunoSEQ multiplex PCR. The sample comprises fewer than 200,000 clones, roughly 80% of which are singletons, and 0.6% to 0.7% rests with the top ten. Input material: PBMCs. The receptors stem from a boy aged 5 to 17 in good health and CMV-seronegative.

In nucleotides, the CDR3 is TGTGCCAGTAGTATAAGCGGACAGGGCAAATTCGAGCAGTTCTTC. Translating gives CASSISGQGKFEQFF. This rearrangement joins TRBV19 to TRBJ2-1, with 8 positions matching TRBD1. Germline-derived CDR1 and CDR2 are LNHDA and SQIVND (reference sequence). The CDR3 spans 15 residues. V was clipped by 2 bases and J by 10 bases; unmatched bases: 10. The entire variable domain, with the rest obtained from reference TRBV19 and TRBJ2-1, is as follows: DGGITQSPKYLFRKEGQNVTLSCEQNLNHDAMYWYRQDPGQGLRLIYYSQIVNDFQKGDIAEGYSVSREKKESFPLTVTSAQKNPTAFYLCASSISGQGKFEQFFGPGTRLTVL.

The chain links TRBV19 to TRBJ1-4, with 7 bases fitting TRBD1. Germline CDR1 is LNHDA and CDR2 is SQIVND (reference sequence). V was pared by 4 bases and J by 5 bases, with 7 bases of the junction left unmatched. The CDR3 runs 15 residues. CDR3 protein: CASSTLDRVNEKLFF. CDR3 coding DNA: TGTGCCAGTAGTACGTTAGACAGGGTAAATGAAAAACTGTTTTTT.